This T cell receptor beta chain was obtained from a study of CD8+ T cells in alopecia areata. Study overall: A regimen of oral tofacitinib, 5 to 10 mg twice daily, was given to treated patients. Tofacitinib therapy lasting 6 to 18 months was followed by 6 months off drug. Study-level results: Lesional scalp, notably in alopecia totalis/universalis, had clonality above that of normal scalp. Clarity of TCR sharing across patients fell short of that in mice, possibly HLA-related.

In regard to this clone: Its antigen is not known.

Extracted RNA was reverse transcribed, and the resulting cDNA served as sequencing template. Libraries were prepared by immunoSEQ multiplex PCR; TCRdb keeps only in-frame clonotypes and omits some of them. In the table there are almost 250,000 clones, roughly two thirds of which are singletons. From germline, CDR1 is LGHNA and CDR2 YSLEER. With 3 bases removed from V and 0 bases from J, the gap between germline ends came to 14 bases. This CDR3 contains 16 residues. The V call is TRBV4-3, the J call TRBJ1-2; D possibly corresponds to TRBD1 (6 bases). This receptor was taken from a human donor with alopecia areata. The specimen comprised CD4+ T cells sorted from blood, sampled at week 0. CDR3 DNA sequence: TGCGCCAGCAGCCAGCATCCGGGACACCCTAACTATGGCTACACCTTC. Encoded protein: CASSQHPGHPNYGYTF.